The present TCR beta chain was sequenced within a study of blood T cell repertoires in COVID-19. Study as a whole: COVID-19 samples collected from the United States, Italy and Spain covered acute and convalescent phases. T cells, B-cell-depleted T cells, or PBMCs supplied cDNA or gDNA.

Original methodology: Estimated nucleated cell counts came from reference gene primer amplification. Sequenced by immunoSEQ multiplex PCR; TCRdb stores in-frame clones only, minus some. The V and J calls and clone size are taken from that table; D and trimming were inferred from the DNA. The sample has around 99,000 clones, around 89% seen once. The V gene's germline CDR1 is MDHEN and CDR2 SYDVKM. The CDR3 loop spans 14 amino acids. V was pared by 6 bases and J by 0 bases, with 11 bases between. This rearrangement joins TRBV28 to TRBJ1-1; D not certain. Sequencing was performed on peripheral blood. The TCR originated in a man aged 35 to 55 with active or convalescent COVID-19. This CDR3 reads CASRVPQLNTEAFF. CDR3 nucleotide sequence: TGTGCCAGCAGAGTTCCACAGCTGAACACTGAAGCTTTCTTT.